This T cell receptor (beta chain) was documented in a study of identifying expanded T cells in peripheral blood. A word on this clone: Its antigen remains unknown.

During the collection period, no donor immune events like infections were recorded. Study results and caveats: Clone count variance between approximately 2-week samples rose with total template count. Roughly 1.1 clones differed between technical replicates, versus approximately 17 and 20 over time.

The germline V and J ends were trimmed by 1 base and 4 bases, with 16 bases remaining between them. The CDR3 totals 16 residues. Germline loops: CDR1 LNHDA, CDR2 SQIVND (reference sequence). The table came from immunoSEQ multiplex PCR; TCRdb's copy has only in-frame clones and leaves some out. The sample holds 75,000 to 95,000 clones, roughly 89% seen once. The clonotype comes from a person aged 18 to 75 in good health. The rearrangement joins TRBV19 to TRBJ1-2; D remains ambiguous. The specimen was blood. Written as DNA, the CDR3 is TGTGCCAGTAGTATAGGGGTCGGAGGGAATAGCTATGGCTACACCTTC. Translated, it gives CASSIGVGGNSYGYTF.